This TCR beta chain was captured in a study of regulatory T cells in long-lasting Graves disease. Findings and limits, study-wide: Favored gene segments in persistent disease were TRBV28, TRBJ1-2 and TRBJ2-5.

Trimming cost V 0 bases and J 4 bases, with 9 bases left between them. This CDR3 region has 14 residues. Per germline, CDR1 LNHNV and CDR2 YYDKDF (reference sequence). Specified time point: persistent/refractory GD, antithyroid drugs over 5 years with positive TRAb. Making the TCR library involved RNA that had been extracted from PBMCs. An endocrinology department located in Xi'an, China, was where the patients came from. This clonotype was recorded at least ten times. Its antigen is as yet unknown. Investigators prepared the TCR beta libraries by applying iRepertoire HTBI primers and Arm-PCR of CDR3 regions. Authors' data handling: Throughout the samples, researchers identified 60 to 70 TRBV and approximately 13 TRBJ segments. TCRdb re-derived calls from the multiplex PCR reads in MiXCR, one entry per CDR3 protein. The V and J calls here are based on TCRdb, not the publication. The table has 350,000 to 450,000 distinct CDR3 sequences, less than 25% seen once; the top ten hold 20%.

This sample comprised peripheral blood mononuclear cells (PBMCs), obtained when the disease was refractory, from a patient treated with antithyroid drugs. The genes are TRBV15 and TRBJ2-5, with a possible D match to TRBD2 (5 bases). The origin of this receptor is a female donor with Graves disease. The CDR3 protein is CATSRDREGETQYF. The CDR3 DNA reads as TGTGCCACCAGCAGAGATCGAGAGGGAGAGACCCAGTACTTC.